Listed below are T cell receptor beta chains from one sample, sequenced in a study of metastatic and nonmetastatic thyroid tumors. Via MiXCR, TCRdb re-called the PCR reads. The sample holds tens of thousands of clones; 20% to 25% are singletons and the top ten take roughly 15%. Specimen: blood. These receptors came from a female donor with papillary thyroid cancer or a benign thyroid nodule (not recorded which). Some clones in this sample may be carry-over from other donors' samples. Both conserved end residues are part of each CDR3. D genes are given only for firm matches. Size values are once, few and many counts, or a class for expanded clones, and some rows have none.

TRBV7-2	.	TRBJ1-5	many	TGTGCCAGCAGCCGCGACAGGCGCAATCAGCCCCAGCATTTT	CASSRDRRNQPQHF
TRBV6-1	.	TRBJ2-2	.	TGTGCCAGCAGTGCCCTAGTGCGTGCCGGGGAACTGTTTTTT	CASSALVRAGELFF
TRBV7-8	.	TRBJ2-7	.	TGTGCCAGCAGCACCGGGGACGGATACTACGAGCAGTACTTC	CASSTGDGYYEQYF
TRBV6-4	TRBD2	TRBJ2-3	many	TGTGCCAGCAGTCCATTAGCGGGAGGATCCACAGATACGCAGTATTTT	CASSPLAGGSTDTQYF
TRBV11-2	.	TRBJ2-6	few	TGTGCCAGCAGCTCTGGGCCTTGGCGGTCTGGGGCCAACGTCCTGACTTTC	CASSSGPWRSGANVLTF
TRBV20-1	.	TRBJ1-5	few	TGCAGTGCTCGAAGTCAAAATCAGCCCCAGCATTTT	CSARSQNQPQHF
TRBV10-3	.	TRBJ2-1	.	TGTGCCATCAGTGAGAACCCGGGGGCGAACAATGAGCAGTTCTTC	CAISENPGANNEQFF
TRBV20-1	.	TRBJ2-7	.	TGCAGTGCGTCGAGTCTAGCAGGTGCTGACGAGCAGTACTTC	CSASSLAGADEQYF
TRBV7-2	TRBD2	TRBJ2-1	many	TGTGCCAGCAGCTCCGGACAAGCGGGAGAGGCTGAGCAGTTCTTC	CASSSGQAGEAEQFF
TRBV13	TRBD2	TRBJ2-2	.	TGTGCCAGCAGAGGTAGCGGGAGAACTGGGGCCGGGGAGCTGTTTTTT	CASRGSGRTGAGELFF
TRBV4-2	TRBD1	TRBJ1-2	many	TGTGCCAGCAGCCAAGATCCCGGACAGGACCATGGCTACACCTTC	CASSQDPGQDHGYTF
TRBV6-2/TRBV6-3	TRBD2	TRBJ2-7	few	TGTGCCTGCACCGGGACTAGATCGGGCGAGCAGTACTTC	CACTGTRSGEQYF
TRBV5-1	.	TRBJ2-7	many	TGCGCCAGCAGCCTCAATGTCCAGCACGAGCAGTACTTC	CASSLNVQHEQYF
TRBV6-1	TRBD1	TRBJ2-7	many	TGTGCCAGCAGCCCAGACAGGGGACCCTACGAGCAGTACTTC	CASSPDRGPYEQYF
TRBV24-1	.	TRBJ2-2	medium-sized	TGTGCCACCAGTGTCACCGGGGAGCTGTTTTTT	CATSVTGELFF
TRBV7-2	.	TRBJ1-6	medium-sized	TGTGCCAGCAGCTCATCCGACTCACCCCTCCACTTT	CASSSSDSPLHF
TRBV25-1	.	TRBJ2-7	few	TGTGCCAGCAGCCACGAGGGCTTCTACGAGCAGTACTTC	CASSHEGFYEQYF
TRBV29-1	TRBD1	TRBJ2-5	many	TGCAGCGTTGAAGGGCCGGGACAGGGGAGAAGTGAGACCCAGTACTTC	CSVEGPGQGRSETQYF
TRBV30	.	TRBJ2-7	.	TGTGCCTCCGAGGAACAGGGAAGAAACGAGCAGTACTTC	CASEEQGRNEQYF
TRBV9	.	TRBJ1-1	many	TGTGCCAGCAGCCCTAGTTGGAACACTGAAGCTTTCTTT	CASSPSWNTEAFF
TRBV10-1	.	TRBJ1-2	many	TGCGCCAGCAGTGAGGGTTATGGCTACACCTTC	CASSEGYGYTF
TRBV7-8	.	TRBJ2-3	once	TGTGCCATCAGCTTAGCTATCGTCACAGATACGCAGTATTTT	CAISLAIVTDTQYF
TRBV6-4	TRBD1	TRBJ2-6	few	TGTGCCAGCAGCGACACAGGGGGCGCTGGGGCAAACGTCCTGACTTTC	CASSDTGGAGANVLTF
TRBV6-1	TRBD1	TRBJ1-2	many	TGTGCCAGCAGAGACTACCTCGACAGGGCCCGCTATGGCTACACCTTC	CASRDYLDRARYGYTF
TRBV6-2/TRBV6-3	TRBD2	TRBJ2-1	many	TGTGCCAGCAGGGCGGGAGATCTTTACAATGAGCAGTTCTTC	CASRAGDLYNEQFF
TRBV6-6	.	TRBJ2-6	few	TGTGCCAGCATTTACTTCTGCTCTGGGGCCAACGTCCTGACTTTC	CASIYFCSGANVLTF
TRBV27	TRBD1	TRBJ2-2	.	TGTGCCAGCAGTAGACAGGGGGGAGGCGGGGAGCTGTTTTTT	CASSRQGGGGELFF
TRBV18	.	TRBJ1-2	once	TGTGTCAGCTCATCACGGACAGGCTACACCTTC	CVSSSRTGYTF
TRBV28	.	TRBJ2-3	.	TGTGCGAGCTGCGGGCTCCGCAAAGATACGCAGTATTTT	CASCGLRKDTQYF
TRBV20-1	.	TRBJ1-6	.	TGCAGTGCTAGATCTCAGGGAGGTTCACCCCTCCACTTT	CSARSQGGSPLHF
TRBV5-1	.	TRBJ2-3	.	TGCGCCAGCAGCACTCAGGGAGATACGCAGTATTTT	CASSTQGDTQYF
TRBV6-1	TRBD2	TRBJ2-1	.	TGTGCCAGCAGTGAAGCCGGTCGCGTAGCGGGAGACAATGAGCAGTTCTTC	CASSEAGRVAGDNEQFF
TRBV11-2	TRBD1	TRBJ2-2	.	TGTGCCAGCAGCTTAGGGACAGGGTCCGGGGAGCTGTTTTTT	CASSLGTGSGELFF
TRBV28	TRBD2	TRBJ2-3	many	TGTGCCAGCAGTCCCGAACTAGCGGGAGCAGATACGCAGTATTTT	CASSPELAGADTQYF
TRBV6-1	TRBD1	TRBJ1-2	few	TGTGCCAGCAGCCAGGGGGACTATGGCTACACCTTC	CASSQGDYGYTF
TRBV5-1	.	TRBJ2-1	many	TGCGCCAGCAGCTTGGGCGGGACGAGCTCCTACAATGAGCAGTTCTTC	CASSLGGTSSYNEQFF
TRBV3-1	.	TRBJ1-4	.	TGTGCCAGCAGCCAAGGCCACAGTAATGAAAAACTGTTTTTT	CASSQGHSNEKLFF
TRBV6-1	TRBD2	TRBJ2-1	many	TGTGCCACCGTCGGGGCGGGAGGTCGAAACAATGAGCAGTTCTTC	CATVGAGGRNNEQFF
TRBV4-1	TRBD1	TRBJ2-7	many	TGCGCCAGCAGCCAAGGGACCGGGACAGGGGGCCGACCCCCATACGAGCAGTACTTC	CASSQGTGTGGRPPYEQYF
TRBV11-2	.	TRBJ1-4	.	TGTGCCAGCAGGTTCTTTGGGGCAACTAATGAAAAACTGTTTTTT	CASRFFGATNEKLFF
TRBV7-8	.	TRBJ1-3	few	TGTGCCAGCAGCTTTGATCCGGGACCCTCTGGAAACACCATATATTTT	CASSFDPGPSGNTIYF
TRBV6-1	.	TRBJ2-2	few	TGTGCCAGCAGTGAGGGAACAGGGAAGGGGACCGTTGAGCTGTTTTTT	CASSEGTGKGTVELFF
TRBV7-6	.	TRBJ2-2	.	TGTGCCAGCATGGCCACCGGGAACACCGTGGAGCTGTTTTTT	CASMATGNTVELFF
TRBV7-2	.	TRBJ1-5	.	TGTGCCAGCAGCGTTACAGTGGGTAATCAGCCCCAGCATTTT	CASSVTVGNQPQHF
TRBV11-2	.	TRBJ2-2	once	TGTGCCAGCAGCCCCCGGAAGGTTCCGAACACCTGGGAGCTGTTTTTT	CASSPRKVPNTWELFF
TRBV7-6	TRBD1	TRBJ1-5	many	TGTGCCAGCAGTCCAGGGGGGAGCAATCAGCCCCAGCATTTT	CASSPGGSNQPQHF
TRBV7-2	TRBD1	TRBJ1-5	few	TGTGCCAGCAGCTCCAGGGACAGGAACAATCAGCCCCAGCATTTT	CASSSRDRNNQPQHF
TRBV28	TRBD2	TRBJ2-3	many	TGTGCCAGCAGTTTATTTCCTCGGACTAGCGGGATTAGGACAGATACGCAGTATTTT	CASSLFPRTSGIRTDTQYF
TRBV19	.	TRBJ2-7	few	TGTGCCAGTAGTTTGTCGGCCATAGAGGTAAACGAGCAGTACTTC	CASSLSAIEVNEQYF
TRBV6-1	.	TRBJ1-1	few	TGTGCCAGCAGTCTTTTTACAGGGTATGAAGCTTTCTTT	CASSLFTGYEAFF
TRBV7-2	.	TRBJ2-2	few	TGTGCCAGCAGCTTATTACGAGGCGGGACCGGGGAGCTGTTTTTT	CASSLLRGGTGELFF
TRBV30	.	TRBJ2-7	many	TGTGCCTCAGGAAGGAGTAGCTACGAGCAGTACTTC	CASGRSSYEQYF
TRBV12-3/TRBV12-4	TRBD2	TRBJ2-1	few	TGTGCCAGCAGTTTAAGTCTTAGCGGGAGTCATGAGCAGTTCTTC	CASSLSLSGSHEQFF
TRBV19	.	TRBJ2-7	few	TGTGCCAGTAGTATCTGGGGCGAGCAGTACTTC	CASSIWGEQYF
TRBV20-1	TRBD1	TRBJ1-6	many	TGCAGTGCTCAGGGGGACAGTCGTAATAATTCACCCCTCCACTTT	CSAQGDSRNNSPLHF
TRBV11-2	.	TRBJ2-3	.	TGTGCCAGCAACATGATACGGACGGCCACAGATACGCAGTATTTT	CASNMIRTATDTQYF
TRBV27	TRBD1	TRBJ1-6	medium-sized	TGTGCCAGCAGTTTAACAGAGGGGGCGAATTCACCCCTCCACTTT	CASSLTEGANSPLHF
TRBV6-4	TRBD1	TRBJ2-3	many	TGTGCCAGCAGTGGGACAGGGGGCACAGATACGCAGTATTTT	CASSGTGGTDTQYF
TRBV19	.	TRBJ2-3	few	TGTGCCAGTAGTACGCCCGATCCGAGGGATACGCAGTATTTT	CASSTPDPRDTQYF